The T cell receptor (beta chain) under discussion was sequenced for a study of human T cells and chemical hapten exposure. TCRdb redid the calling of the RACE reads with MiXCR, one entry per CDR3 protein. The sample has 350,000 or so distinct CDR3 sequences; under 8% are singletons. The CDR3 spans 13 residues. V dropped 8 bases and J dropped 10 bases, with 15 bases sitting between them. Germline CDR1 reads SNHLY; CDR2 reads FYNNEI. Time point noted: patch test 1, 2 weeks after DPC sensitization. The treatment here: therapeutic diphenylcyclopropenone sensitization with weekly scalp DPC. The rearrangement joins TRBV2 to TRBJ1-6, with a weak D call TRBD1 (5 bases). The clonotype originates from a woman aged 18-29 years with alopecia areata. Some clones in this sample may be carry-over from other donors' samples. Source: whole blood, taken in connection with sensitization to the hapten diphenylcyclopropenone (DPC). CDR3: CASRAREGSPLHF. The CDR3 coding sequence is TGTGCCAGCCGGGCGAGGGAGGGGTCACCCCTCCACTTT.